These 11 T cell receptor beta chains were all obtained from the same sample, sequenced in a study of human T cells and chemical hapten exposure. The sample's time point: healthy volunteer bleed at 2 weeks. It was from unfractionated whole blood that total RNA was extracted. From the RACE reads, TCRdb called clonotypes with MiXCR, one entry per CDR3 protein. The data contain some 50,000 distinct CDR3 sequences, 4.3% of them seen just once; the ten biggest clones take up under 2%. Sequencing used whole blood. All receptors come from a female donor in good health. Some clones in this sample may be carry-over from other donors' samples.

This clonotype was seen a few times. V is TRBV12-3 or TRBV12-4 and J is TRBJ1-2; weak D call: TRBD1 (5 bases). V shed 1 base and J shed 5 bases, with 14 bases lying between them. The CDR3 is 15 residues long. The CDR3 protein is CASSLGTWGKYGYTF. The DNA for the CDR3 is TGTGCCAGCAGTTTAGGGACATGGGGCAAATATGGCTACACCTTC.

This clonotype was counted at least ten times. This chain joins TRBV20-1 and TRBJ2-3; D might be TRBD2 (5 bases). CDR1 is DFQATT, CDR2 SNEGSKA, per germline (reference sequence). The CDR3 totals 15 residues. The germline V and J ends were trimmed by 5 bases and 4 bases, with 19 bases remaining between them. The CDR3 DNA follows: TGCAGTGCTTCCCGGGATGCTAGCAGTGCAGATACGCAGTATTTT. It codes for CSASRDASSADTQYF.

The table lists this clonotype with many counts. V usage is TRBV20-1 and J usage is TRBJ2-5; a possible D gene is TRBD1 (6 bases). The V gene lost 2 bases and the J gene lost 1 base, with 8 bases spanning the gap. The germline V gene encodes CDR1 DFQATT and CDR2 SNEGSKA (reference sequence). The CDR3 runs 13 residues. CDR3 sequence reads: CSARFRGQETQYF. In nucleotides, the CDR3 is TGCAGTGCTAGATTCAGGGGCCAAGAGACCCAGTACTTC.

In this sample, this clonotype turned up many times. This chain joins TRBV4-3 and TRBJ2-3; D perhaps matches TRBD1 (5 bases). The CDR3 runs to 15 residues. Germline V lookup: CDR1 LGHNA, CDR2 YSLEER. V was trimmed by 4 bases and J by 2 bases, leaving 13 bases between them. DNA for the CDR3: TGCGCCAGCAGCCCAATTGGGGCCCTCACAGATACGCAGTATTTT. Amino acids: CASSPIGALTDTQYF.

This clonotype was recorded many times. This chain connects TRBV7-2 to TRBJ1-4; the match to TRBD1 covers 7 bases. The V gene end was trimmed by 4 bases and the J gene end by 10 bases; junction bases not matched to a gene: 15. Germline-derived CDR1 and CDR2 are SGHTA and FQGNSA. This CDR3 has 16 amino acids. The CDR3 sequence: CASSSPTGQLIGKLFF. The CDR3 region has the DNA TGTGCCAGCAGCTCCCCAACGGGACAGCTAATAGGAAAACTGTTTTTT.

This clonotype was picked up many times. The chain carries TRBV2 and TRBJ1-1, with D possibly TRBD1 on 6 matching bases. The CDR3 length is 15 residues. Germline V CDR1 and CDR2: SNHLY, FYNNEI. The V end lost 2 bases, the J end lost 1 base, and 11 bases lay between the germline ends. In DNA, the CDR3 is TGTGCCAGCAGTGAATGGAGGACAGAGAACACTGAAGCTTTCTTT. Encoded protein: CASSEWRTENTEAFF.

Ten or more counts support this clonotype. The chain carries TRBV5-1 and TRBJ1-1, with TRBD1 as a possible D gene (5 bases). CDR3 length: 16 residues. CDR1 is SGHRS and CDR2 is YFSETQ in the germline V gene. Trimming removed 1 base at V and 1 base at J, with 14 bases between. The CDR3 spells CASSLRPAGQNTEAFF. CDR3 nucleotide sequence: TGCGCCAGCAGCTTGCGGCCCGCCGGACAGAACACTGAAGCTTTCTTT.

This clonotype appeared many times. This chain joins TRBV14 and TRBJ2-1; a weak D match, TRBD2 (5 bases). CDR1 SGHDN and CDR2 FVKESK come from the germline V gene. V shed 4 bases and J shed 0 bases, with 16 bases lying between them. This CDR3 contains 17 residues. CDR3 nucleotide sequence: TGTGCCAGCAGCCCTACCCTCCGAGGGAACTCCTACAATGAGCAGTTCTTC. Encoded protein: CASSPTLRGNSYNEQFF. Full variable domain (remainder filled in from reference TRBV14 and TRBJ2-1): EAGVTQFPSHSVIEKGQTVTLRCDPISGHDNLYWYRRVMGKEIKFLLHFVKESKQDESGMPNNRFLAERTGGTYSTLKVQPAELEDSGVYFCASSPTLRGNSYNEQFFGPGTRLTVL.

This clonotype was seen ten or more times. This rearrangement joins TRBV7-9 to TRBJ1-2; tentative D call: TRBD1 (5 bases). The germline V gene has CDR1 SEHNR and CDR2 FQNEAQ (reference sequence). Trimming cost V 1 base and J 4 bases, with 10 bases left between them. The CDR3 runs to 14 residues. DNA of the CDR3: TGTGCCAGCAGCTTAGGCCGGGGGACCTATGGCTACACCTTC. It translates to CASSLGRGTYGYTF.

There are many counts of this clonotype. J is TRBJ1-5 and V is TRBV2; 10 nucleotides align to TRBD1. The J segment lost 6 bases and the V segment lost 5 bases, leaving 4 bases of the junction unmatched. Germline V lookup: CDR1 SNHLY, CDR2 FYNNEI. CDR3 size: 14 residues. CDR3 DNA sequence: TGTGCCAGCAGTAACGGACAGGGGGGTCAGCCCCAGCATTTT. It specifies CASSNGQGGQPQHF.

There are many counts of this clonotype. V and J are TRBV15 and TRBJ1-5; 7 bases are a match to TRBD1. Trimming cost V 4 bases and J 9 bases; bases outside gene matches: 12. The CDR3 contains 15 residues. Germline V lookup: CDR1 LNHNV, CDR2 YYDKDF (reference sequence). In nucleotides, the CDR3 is TGTGCCACCAGCACTACAGGGGACCCCCGGCGGCCCCAGCATTTT. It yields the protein CATSTTGDPRRPQHF.